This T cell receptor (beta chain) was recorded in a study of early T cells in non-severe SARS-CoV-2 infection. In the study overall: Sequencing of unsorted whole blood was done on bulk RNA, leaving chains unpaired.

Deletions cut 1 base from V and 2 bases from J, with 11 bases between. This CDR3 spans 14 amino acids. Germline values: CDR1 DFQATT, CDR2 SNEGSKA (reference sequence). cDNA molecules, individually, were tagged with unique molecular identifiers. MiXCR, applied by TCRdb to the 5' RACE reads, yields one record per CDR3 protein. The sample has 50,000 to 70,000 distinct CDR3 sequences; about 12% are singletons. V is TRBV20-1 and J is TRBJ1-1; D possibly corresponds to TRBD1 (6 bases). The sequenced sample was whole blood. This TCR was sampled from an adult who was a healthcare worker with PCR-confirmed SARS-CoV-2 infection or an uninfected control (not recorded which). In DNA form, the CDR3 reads TGCAGTGCTAGAGGGACAGACAGAAACACTGAAGCTTTCTTT. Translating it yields CSARGTDRNTEAFF.